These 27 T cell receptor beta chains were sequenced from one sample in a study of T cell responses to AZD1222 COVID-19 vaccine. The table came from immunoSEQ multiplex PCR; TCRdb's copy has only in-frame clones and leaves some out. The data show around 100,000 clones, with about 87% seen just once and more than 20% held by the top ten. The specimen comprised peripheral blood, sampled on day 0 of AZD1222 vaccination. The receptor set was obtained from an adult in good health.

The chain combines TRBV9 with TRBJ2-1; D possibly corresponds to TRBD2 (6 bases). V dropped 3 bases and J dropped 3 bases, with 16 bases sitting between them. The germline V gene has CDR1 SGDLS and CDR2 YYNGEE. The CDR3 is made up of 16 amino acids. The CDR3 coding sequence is TGTGCCAGCAGCGCCCTTGCGGGGACCTACTACAATGAGCAGTTCTTC. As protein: CASSALAGTYYNEQFF.

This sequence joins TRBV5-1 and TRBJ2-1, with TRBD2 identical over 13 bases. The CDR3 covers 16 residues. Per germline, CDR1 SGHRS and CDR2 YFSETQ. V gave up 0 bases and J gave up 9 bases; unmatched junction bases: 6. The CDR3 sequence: CASSLATGLAGVEQFF. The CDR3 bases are TGCGCCAGCAGCTTGGCCACAGGACTAGCGGGGGTTGAGCAGTTCTTC.

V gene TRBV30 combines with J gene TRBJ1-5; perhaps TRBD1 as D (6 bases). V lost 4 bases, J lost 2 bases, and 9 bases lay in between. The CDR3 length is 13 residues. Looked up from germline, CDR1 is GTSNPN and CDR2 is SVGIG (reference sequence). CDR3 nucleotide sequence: TGTGCCTGGACAGGGGTTGGCAATCAGCCCCAGCATTTT. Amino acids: CAWTGVGNQPQHF.

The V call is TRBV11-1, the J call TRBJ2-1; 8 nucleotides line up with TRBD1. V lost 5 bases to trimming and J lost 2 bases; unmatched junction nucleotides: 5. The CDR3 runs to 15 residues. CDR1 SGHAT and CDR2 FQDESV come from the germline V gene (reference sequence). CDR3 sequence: CASSGQGSAYNEQFF. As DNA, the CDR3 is TGTGCCAGCAGCGGACAGGGTAGTGCCTACAATGAGCAGTTCTTC.

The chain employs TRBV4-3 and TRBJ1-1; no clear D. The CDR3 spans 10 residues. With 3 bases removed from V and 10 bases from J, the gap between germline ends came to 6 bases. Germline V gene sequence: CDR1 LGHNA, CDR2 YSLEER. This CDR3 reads CASSQSGAFF. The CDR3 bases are TGCGCCAGCAGCCAGTCAGGAGCTTTCTTT.

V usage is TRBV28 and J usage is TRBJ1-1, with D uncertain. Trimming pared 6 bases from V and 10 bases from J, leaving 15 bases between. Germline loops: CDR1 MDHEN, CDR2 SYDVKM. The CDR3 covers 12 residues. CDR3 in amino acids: CASSLPQTRAFF. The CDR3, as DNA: TGTGCCAGCAGCCTACCTCAAACAAGAGCTTTCTTT.

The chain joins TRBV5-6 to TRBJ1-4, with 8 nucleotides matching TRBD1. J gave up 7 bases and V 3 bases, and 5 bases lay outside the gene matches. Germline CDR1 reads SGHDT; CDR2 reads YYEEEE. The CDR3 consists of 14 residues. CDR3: CASSSGQGREKLFF. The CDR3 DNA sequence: TGTGCCAGCAGCTCAGGACAGGGACGTGAAAAACTGTTTTTT.

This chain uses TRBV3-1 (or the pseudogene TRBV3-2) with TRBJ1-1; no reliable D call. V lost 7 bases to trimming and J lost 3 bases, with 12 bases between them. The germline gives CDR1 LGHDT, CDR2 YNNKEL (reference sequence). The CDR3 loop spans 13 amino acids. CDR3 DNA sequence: TGTGCCAGCAATCACGGAGGGTACACTGAAGCTTTCTTT. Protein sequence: CASNHGGYTEAFF.

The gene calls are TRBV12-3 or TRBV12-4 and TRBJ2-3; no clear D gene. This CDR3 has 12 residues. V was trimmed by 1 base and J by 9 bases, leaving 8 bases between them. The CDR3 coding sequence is TGTGCCAGCAGTTTAGGAATCACCACGCAGTATTTT. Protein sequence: CASSLGITTQYF.

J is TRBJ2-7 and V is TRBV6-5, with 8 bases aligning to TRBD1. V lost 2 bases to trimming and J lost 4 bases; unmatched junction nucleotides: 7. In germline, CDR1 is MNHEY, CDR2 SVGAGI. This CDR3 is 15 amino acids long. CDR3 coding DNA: TGTGCCAGCAGTTACGGGGGGACAGGTTCTTACGAGCAGTACTTC. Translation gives CASSYGGTGSYEQYF.

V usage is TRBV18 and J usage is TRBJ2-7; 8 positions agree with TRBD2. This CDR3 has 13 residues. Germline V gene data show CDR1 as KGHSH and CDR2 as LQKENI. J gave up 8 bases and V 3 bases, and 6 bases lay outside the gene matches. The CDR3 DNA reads TGTGCCAGCTCACCCGGGGGGGCGGGCAAGCAGTACTTC. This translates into CASSPGGAGKQYF.

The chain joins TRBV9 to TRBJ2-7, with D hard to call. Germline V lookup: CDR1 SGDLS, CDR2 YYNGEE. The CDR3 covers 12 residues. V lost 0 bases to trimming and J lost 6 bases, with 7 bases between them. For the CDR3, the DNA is TGTGCCAGCAGCGTAGCGGAAACCGAGCAGTACTTC. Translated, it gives CASSVAETEQYF.

The CDR3 coding sequence is TGTGCCAGCAGTGAAGCTCGGGGACAGGTCCGCGAGCAGTACTTC. It translates to CASSEARGQVREQYF. The rearrangement joins TRBV6-1 to TRBJ2-7; TRBD1 agrees at 8 bases. The germline gives CDR1 MNHNS, CDR2 SASEGT. The CDR3 runs to 15 residues. Trimming at V came to 0 bases and at J to 6 bases, leaving 7 bases not matched to a gene.

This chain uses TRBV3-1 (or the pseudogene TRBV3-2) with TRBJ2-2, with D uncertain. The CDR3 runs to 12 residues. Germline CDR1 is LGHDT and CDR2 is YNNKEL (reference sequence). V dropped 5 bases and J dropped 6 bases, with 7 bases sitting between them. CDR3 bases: TGTGCCAGCAGCACGCAATCCGGGGAGCTGTTTTTT. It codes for CASSTQSGELFF.

Here the CDR3 DNA reads TGTGCCAGCAGCCCCCATGGTGGGAGCTCCTATAATTCACCCCTCCACTTT. Protein: CASSPHGGSSYNSPLHF. The J gene is TRBJ1-6, the V gene TRBV6-2 or TRBV6-3; D remains unclear. Trimming cost V 6 bases and J 0 bases, with 15 bases left between them. This CDR3 is built from 17 residues. CDR1 MNHEY and CDR2 SVGEGT come from the germline V gene.

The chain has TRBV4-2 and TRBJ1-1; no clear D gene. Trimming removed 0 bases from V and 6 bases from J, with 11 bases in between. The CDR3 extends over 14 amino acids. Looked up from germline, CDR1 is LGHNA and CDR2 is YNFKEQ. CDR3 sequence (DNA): TGTGCCAGCAGCCAAGATTTATCACAGTCTGAAGCTTTCTTT. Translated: CASSQDLSQSEAFF.

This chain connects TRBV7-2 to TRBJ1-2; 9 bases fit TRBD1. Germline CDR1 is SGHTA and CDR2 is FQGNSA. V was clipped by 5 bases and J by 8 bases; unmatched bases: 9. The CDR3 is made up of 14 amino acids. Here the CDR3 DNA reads TGTGCCAGCAGCACGAGGACAGGGGTAGAAGGCTACACCTTC. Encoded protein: CASSTRTGVEGYTF.

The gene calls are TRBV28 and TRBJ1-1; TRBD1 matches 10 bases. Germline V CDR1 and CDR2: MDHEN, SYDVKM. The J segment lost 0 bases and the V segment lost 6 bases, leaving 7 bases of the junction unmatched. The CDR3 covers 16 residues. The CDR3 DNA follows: TGTGCCAGCAGCAGTCCGGGACAGGGGATGAACACTGAAGCTTTCTTT. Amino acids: CASSSPGQGMNTEAFF.

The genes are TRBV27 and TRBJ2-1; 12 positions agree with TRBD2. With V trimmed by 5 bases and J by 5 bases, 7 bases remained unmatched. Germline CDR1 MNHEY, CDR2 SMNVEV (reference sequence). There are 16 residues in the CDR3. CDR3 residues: CASSKGLAGRDNEQFF. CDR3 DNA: TGTGCCAGCAGTAAAGGACTAGCGGGGAGAGACAATGAGCAGTTCTTC.

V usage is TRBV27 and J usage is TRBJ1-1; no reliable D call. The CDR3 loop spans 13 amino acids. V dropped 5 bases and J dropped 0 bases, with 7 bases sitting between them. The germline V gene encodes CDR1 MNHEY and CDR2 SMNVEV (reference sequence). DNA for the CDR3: TGTGCCAGCAGTCGAGTCCTGAACACTGAAGCTTTCTTT. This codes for CASSRVLNTEAFF.

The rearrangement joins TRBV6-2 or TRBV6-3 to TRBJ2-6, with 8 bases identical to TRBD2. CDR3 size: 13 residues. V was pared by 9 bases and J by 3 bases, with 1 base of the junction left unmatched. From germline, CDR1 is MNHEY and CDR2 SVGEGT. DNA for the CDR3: TGTGCCAGTAGCGGGATTGGGGCCAACGTCCTGACTTTC. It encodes CASSGIGANVLTF.

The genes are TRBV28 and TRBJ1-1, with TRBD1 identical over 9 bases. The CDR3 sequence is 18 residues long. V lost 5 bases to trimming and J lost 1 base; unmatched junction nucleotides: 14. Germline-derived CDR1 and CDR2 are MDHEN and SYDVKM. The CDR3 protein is CASSGLMDRGFKNTEAFF. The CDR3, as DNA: TGTGCCAGCAGTGGATTGATGGACAGGGGTTTTAAGAACACTGAAGCTTTCTTT.

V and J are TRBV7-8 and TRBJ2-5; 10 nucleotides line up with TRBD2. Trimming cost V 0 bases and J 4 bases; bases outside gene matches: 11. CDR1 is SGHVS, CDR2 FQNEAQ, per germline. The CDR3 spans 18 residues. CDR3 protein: CASSLAGSGGAKLETQYF. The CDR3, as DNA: TGTGCCAGCAGCTTAGCGGGAAGCGGGGGGGCCAAGTTAGAGACCCAGTACTTC.

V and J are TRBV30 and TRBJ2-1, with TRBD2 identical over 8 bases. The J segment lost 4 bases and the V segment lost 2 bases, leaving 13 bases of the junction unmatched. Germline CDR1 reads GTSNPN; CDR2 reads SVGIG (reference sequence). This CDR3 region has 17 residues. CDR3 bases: TGTGCCTGGAGTCGGATCCTCCTAGCGGGCTCTTACAATGAGCAGTTCTTC. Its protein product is CAWSRILLAGSYNEQFF. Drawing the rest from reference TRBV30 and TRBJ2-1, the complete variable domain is SQTIHQWPATLVQPVGSPLSLECTVEGTSNPNLYWYRQAAGRGLQLLFYSVGIGQISSEVPQNLSASRPQDRQFILSSKKLLLSDSGFYLCAWSRILLAGSYNEQFFGPGTRLTVL.

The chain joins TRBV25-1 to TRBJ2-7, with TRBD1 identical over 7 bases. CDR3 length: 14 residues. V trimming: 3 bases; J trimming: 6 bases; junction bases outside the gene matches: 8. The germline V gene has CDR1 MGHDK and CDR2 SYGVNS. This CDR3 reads CASSDPGQAGEQYF. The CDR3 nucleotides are TGTGCCAGCAGTGATCCAGGACAGGCCGGCGAGCAGTACTTC.

CDR3 nucleotide sequence: TGTGCCAGCAGCCGAGGGCGGACAGCCTCCTACGAGCAGTACTTC. Protein product: CASSRGRTASYEQYF. The chain joins TRBV13 to TRBJ2-7, with D perhaps TRBD1 (6 bases). V lost 5 bases to trimming and J lost 0 bases, with 14 bases between them. In germline, CDR1 is PRHDT, CDR2 FYEKMQ (reference sequence). The CDR3 consists of 15 residues.

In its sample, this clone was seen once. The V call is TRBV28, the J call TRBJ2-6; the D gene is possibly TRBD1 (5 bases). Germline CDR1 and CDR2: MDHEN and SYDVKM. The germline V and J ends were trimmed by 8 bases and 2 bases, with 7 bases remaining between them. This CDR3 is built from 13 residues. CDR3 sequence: CASYRTGANVLTF. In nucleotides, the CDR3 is TGTGCCAGCTACAGGACTGGGGCCAACGTCCTGACTTTC.